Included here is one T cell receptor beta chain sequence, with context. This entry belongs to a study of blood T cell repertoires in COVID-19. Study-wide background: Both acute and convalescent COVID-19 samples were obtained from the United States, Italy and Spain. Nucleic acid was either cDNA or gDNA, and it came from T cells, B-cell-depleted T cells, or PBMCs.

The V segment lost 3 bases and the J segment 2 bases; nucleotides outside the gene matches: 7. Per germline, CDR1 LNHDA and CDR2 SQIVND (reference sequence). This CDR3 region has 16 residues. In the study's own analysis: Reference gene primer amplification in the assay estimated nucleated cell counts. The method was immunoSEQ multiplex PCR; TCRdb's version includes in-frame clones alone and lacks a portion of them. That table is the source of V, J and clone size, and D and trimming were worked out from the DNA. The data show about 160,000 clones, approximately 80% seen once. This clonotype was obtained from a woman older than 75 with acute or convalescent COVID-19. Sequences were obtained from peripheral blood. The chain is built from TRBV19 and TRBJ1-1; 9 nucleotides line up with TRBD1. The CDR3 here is CASSMGTGPLNTEAFF. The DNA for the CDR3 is TGTGCCAGTAGTATGGGGACAGGGCCCTTAAACACTGAAGCTTTCTTT.